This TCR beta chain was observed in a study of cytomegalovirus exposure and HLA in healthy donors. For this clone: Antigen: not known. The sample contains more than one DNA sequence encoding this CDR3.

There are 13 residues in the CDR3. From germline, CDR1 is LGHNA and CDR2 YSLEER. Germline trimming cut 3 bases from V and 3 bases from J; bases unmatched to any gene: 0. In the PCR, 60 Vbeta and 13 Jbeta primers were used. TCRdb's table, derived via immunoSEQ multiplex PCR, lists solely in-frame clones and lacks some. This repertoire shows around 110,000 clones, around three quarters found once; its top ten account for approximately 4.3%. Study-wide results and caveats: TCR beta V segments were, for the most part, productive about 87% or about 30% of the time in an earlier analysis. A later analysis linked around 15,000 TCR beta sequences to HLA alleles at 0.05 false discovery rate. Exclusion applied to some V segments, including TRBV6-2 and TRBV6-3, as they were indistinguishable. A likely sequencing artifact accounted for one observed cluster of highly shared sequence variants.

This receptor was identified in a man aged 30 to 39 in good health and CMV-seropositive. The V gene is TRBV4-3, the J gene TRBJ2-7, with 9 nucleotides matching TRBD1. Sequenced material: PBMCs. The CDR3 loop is CASSQDRGYEQYF. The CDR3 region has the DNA TGCGCCAGCAGCCAGGACAGGGGCTACGAGCAGTACTTC.